Listed below are T cell receptor beta chains from one sample, sequenced in a study of low-dose radiotherapy and immunotherapy resistance in tumors. In TCRdb, the reads were re-called with MiXCR into one record per CDR3 protein. The sample consists of 85,000 to 95,000 distinct CDR3 sequences, more than 8% of them appearing once. The sequences come from PBMCs, collected before treatment. The receptors here all came from a male donor with prostate cancer. The conserved cysteine and the conserved F or W are not part of the CDR3 here. D genes are given only for firm matches.

J | D | V | CDR3
TRBJ1-3 | . | TRBV10-3 | AITTDSSGNTIY
TRBJ2-3 | . | TRBV6-5 | ASSQSASTDTQY
TRBJ2-7 | TRBD2 | TRBV11-2 | ASSITSGHYEQY
TRBJ2-1 | . | TRBV18 | ASSPVNGNNEQF
TRBJ2-3 | TRBD2 | TRBV4-1 | ASSQAGGSDTQY
TRBJ2-7 | . | TRBV28 | ASNILSGARYEQY
TRBJ1-1 | . | TRBV7-3 | ASSLGGPRQFSSTEAF
TRBJ2-1 | TRBD2 | TRBV19 | ASSVREELKNEQF
TRBJ2-7 | . | TRBV19 | ASSIRTTAYEQY
TRBJ1-1 | . | TRBV28 | ASSLTGTVNTEAF
TRBJ1-2 | TRBD1 | TRBV5-1 | ASSLVPSGGAGRYGYT
TRBJ2-2 | TRBD2 | TRBV7-2 | ASRASGRATSGELF
TRBJ2-3 | . | TRBV6-1 | ASSIGNTDTQY
TRBJ1-1 | . | TRBV2 | ASSEGVQGATEAF
TRBJ2-5 | . | TRBV14 | ASSYNQETQY
TRBJ2-1 | . | TRBV7-9 | ASSPEVSGHNEQF
TRBJ2-5 | . | TRBV11-2 | ASSLEPPGTQY
TRBJ2-7 | TRBD2 | TRBV7-8 | ASSRTGTSGEQY
TRBJ2-7 | TRBD1 | TRBV6-2/TRBV6-3 | ASEKRNRGATYEQY
TRBJ2-7 | TRBD2 | TRBV12-3/TRBV12-4 | ASSGASGRQY
TRBJ1-2 | . | TRBV6-5 | ASAQRQGYYGYT
TRBJ2-1 | TRBD2 | TRBV11-2 | ASSLDGTSFEEQF
TRBJ1-1 | . | TRBV18 | ASSPMTGNTEAF
TRBJ2-7 | . | TRBV2 | ASSDMGDEQY
TRBJ2-1 | . | TRBV3-1 | ASSLRAGGGNEQF
TRBJ2-5 | TRBD2 | TRBV18 | ASSPPRGLAGGPYLEETQY
TRBJ2-1 | . | TRBV6-5 | ASSPIPIAYRPNRQF
TRBJ2-1 | TRBD1 | TRBV29-1 | SAAGTGGIDEQF
TRBJ2-1 | . | TRBV9 | ASSRDNEQF
TRBJ2-5 | . | TRBV7-8 | ASSLDANLETQY
TRBJ2-1 | TRBD1 | TRBV6-5 | ASSRTGVGYNEQF
TRBJ2-2 | . | TRBV5-1 | ASSLAGRDTGELF
TRBJ2-3 | . | TRBV27 | ASSLTERYTDTQY
TRBJ1-2 | . | TRBV30 | AWSVGGVYGYT
TRBJ2-1 | TRBD2 | TRBV29-1 | SVASLAANNEQF
TRBJ2-6 | . | TRBV19 | ASKGQRSGDNVLT
TRBJ2-7 | TRBD1 | TRBV6-2/TRBV6-3 | ASSYTGQGSGEQY
TRBJ1-5 | TRBD1 | TRBV9 | ASSADRGIQPQH
TRBJ1-5 | TRBD1 | TRBV30 | ACRQGAGQPQH
TRBJ1-5 | . | TRBV2 | ASSVGLSNQPQH
TRBJ1-6 | . | TRBV12-3/TRBV12-4 | ASSLARDSPLH
TRBJ1-1 | . | TRBV30 | AWSGAGTEAF
TRBJ2-1 | TRBD2 | TRBV10-1 | ASRDLTSGRNNEQF
TRBJ1-4 | TRBD1 | TRBV4-1 | ASSLGQASTNEKLF
TRBJ2-4 | . | TRBV4-3 | ASSQEGGTPFSFAKNIQY
TRBJ2-5 | TRBD2 | TRBV29-1 | SVRLAGGIRETQY
TRBJ2-3 | TRBD2 | TRBV19 | ASSITRTSGLSSDTQY
TRBJ2-7 | . | TRBV20-1 | SADNRAYEQY
TRBJ2-1 | . | TRBV4-2 | ASSQDRGSSYNEQF
TRBJ2-5 | . | TRBV6-1 | ASSDYHQETQY
TRBJ2-4 | TRBD2 | TRBV20-1 | SARLAGVDEAKNIQY
TRBJ1-5 | . | TRBV4-2 | ASSQGLENQPQH
TRBJ2-7 | TRBD1 | TRBV3-1 | ASSQEGQGTEQY
TRBJ2-5 | . | TRBV2 | ASSELERSWQY